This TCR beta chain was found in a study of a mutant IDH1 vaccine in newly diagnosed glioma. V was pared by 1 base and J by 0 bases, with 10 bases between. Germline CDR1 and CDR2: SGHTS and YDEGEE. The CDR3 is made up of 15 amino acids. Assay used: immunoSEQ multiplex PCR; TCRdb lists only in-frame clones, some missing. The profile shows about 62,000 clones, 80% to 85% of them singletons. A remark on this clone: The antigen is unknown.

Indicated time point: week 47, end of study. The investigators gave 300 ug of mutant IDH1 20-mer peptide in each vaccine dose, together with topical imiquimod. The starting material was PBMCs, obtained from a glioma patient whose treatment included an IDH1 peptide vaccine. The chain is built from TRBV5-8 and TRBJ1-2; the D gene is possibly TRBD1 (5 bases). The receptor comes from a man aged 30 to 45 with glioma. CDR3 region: CASSLPGTANYGYTF. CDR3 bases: TGTGCCAGCAGCTTGCCGGGGACTGCTAACTATGGCTACACCTTC.